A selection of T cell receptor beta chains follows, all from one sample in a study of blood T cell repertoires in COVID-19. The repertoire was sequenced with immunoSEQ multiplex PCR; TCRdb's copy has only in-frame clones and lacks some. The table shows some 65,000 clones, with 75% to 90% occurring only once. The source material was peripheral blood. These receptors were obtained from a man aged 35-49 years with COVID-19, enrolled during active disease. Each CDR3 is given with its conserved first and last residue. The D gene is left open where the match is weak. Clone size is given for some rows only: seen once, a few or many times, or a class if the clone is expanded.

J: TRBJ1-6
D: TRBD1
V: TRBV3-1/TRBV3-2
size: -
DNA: TGTGCCAGCAGACTCGGGACAGGGACCTCACCCCTCCACTTT
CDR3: CASRLGTGTSPLHF

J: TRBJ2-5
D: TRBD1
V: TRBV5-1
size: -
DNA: TGCGCCAGCAGCTTGGTCTTCAGGGGGCGAGCGGTGAAGACCCAGTACTTC
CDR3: CASSLVFRGRAVKTQYF

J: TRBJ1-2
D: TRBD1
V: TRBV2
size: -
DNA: TGTGCCAGCAGGATGGACAGGGCGATAGCTAACTATGGCTACACCTTC
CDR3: CASRMDRAIANYGYTF

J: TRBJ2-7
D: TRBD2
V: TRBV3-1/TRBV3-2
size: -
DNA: TGTGCCAGCAGCCTGGGAGGGACTAGCGGCTACGAGCAGTACTTC
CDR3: CASSLGGTSGYEQYF

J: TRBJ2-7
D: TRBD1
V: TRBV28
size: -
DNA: TGTGCCAGCAGTCAGGGGACAGACCCTTACGAGCAGTACTTC
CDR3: CASSQGTDPYEQYF

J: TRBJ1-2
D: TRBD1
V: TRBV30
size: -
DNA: TGTGCCTGGAGTTGGAGGGGGCTCGGTGGCTACACCTTC
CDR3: CAWSWRGLGGYTF

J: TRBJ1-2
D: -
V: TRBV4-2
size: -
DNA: TGTGCCAGCAGCCAAGTGGGGGGGCTTGGCTACACCTTC
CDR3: CASSQVGGLGYTF

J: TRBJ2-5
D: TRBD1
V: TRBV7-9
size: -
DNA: TGTGCCAGCAGCTTAGTGTGGGGACAGGGGGGCCAAGAGACCCAGTACTTC
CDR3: CASSLVWGQGGQETQYF

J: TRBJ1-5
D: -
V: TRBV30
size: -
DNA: TGTGCCTGGAGTAAGGGGTTCGATCAGCCCCAGCATTTT
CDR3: CAWSKGFDQPQHF

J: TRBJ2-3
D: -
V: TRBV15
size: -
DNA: TGTGCCACCAGCAGCGGGGACACAGATACGCAGTATTTT
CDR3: CATSSGDTDTQYF

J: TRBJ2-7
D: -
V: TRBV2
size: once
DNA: TGTGCCAGCAGTGACCCCCGGGGGGGACAGGGCCACGAGCAGTACTTC
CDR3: CASSDPRGGQGHEQYF

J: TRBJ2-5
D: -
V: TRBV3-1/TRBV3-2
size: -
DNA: TGTGCCAGCAGCCAAAGGGGACAAGAGACCCAGTACTTC
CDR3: CASSQRGQETQYF

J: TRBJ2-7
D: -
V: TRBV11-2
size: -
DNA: TGTGCCAGCAGTCCCACCTCCGAGCGTATGAAGCAGTACTTC
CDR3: CASSPTSERMKQYF

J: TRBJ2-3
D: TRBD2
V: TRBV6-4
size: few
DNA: TGTGCCAGCAGTCCCCAGGGAAGCGGGGGAAATTCAGATACGCAGTATTTT
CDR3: CASSPQGSGGNSDTQYF

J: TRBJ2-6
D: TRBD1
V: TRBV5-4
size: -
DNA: TGTGCCAGCAGCGGGGACAGGGGAAGCTCTGGGGCCAACGTCCTGACTTTC
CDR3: CASSGDRGSSGANVLTF

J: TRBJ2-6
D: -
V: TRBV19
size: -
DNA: TGTGCCAGTACCCTCGGGTCCGCAGCTTTCTCTGGGGCCAACGTCCTGACTTTC
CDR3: CASTLGSAAFSGANVLTF

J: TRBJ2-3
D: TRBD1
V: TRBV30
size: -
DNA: TGTGCCTGGGGCGGACAGGGTCCCTCAGATACGCAGTATTTT
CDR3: CAWGGQGPSDTQYF

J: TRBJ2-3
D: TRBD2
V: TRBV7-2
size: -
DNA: TGTGCCAGCAGCCGGGACTACCTCAGCACAGATACGCAGTATTTT
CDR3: CASSRDYLSTDTQYF

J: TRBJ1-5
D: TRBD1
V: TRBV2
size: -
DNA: TGTGCCAGCAGCTCAGGACAGGGGTGGGGTCAGCCCCAGCATTTT
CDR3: CASSSGQGWGQPQHF

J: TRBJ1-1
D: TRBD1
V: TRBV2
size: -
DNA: TGTGCCAGCAGAAGACAGGGGGGAACTGAAGCTTTCTTT
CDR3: CASRRQGGTEAFF

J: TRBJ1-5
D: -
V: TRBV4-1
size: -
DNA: TGCGCCAGCAGCCAAGATTCGGGGGGCCTACAGCCCCAGCATTTT
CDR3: CASSQDSGGLQPQHF

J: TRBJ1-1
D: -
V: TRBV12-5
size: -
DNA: TGTGCTAGTCGTCCCGGACAGATGAACACTGAAGCTTTCTTT
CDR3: CASRPGQMNTEAFF

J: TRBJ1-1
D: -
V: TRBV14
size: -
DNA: TGTGCCAGCAGCCAACAGGTAACGACTGAAGCTTTCTTT
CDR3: CASSQQVTTEAFF

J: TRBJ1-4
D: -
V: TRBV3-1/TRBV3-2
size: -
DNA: TGTGCCAGCAGCCAAGACGGGACAACTAATGAAAAACTGTTTTTT
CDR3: CASSQDGTTNEKLFF

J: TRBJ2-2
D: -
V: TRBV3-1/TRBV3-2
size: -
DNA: TGTGCCAGCAGCCAAGGACAATACACCGGGGAGCTGTTTTTT
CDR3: CASSQGQYTGELFF

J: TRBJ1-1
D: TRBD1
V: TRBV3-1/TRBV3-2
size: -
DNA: TGTGCCAGCAGCCAACGTACGGGACAGGGGAGGAAAAGGACTGAAGCTTTCTTT
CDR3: CASSQRTGQGRKRTEAFF

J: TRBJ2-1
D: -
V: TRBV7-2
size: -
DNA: TGTGCCAGCAGCTTAGCAAACCCAGCCTACAATGAGCAGTTCTTC
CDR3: CASSLANPAYNEQFF

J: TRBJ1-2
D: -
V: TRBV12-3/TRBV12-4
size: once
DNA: TGTGCCAGCAGCCCCAGAAAAGGCTACACCTTC
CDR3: CASSPRKGYTF

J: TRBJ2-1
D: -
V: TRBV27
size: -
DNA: TGTGCCAGCAGTCCCTCGAGGGTACTTTGGGACAATGAGCAGTTCTTC
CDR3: CASSPSRVLWDNEQFF

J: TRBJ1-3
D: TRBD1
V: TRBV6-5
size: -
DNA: TGTGCCAGCAGTCCGACAGGGCGCGGAAACACCATATATTTT
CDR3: CASSPTGRGNTIYF

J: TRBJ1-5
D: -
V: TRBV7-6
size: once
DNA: TGTGCCAGCAGCCCCGGGGGGGGGCAGCCCCAGCATTTT
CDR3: CASSPGGGQPQHF

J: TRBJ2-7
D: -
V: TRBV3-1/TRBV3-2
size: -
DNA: TGTGCCAGCAGCCGGAGGGGAGGAGCGTCCTACGAGCAGTACTTC
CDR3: CASSRRGGASYEQYF

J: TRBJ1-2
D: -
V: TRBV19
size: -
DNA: TGTGCCACCGGGACTGATCCATATGGCTACACCTTC
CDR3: CATGTDPYGYTF

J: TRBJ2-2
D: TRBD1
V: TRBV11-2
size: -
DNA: TGTGCCAGCAGCCGCCGTTTGGGACAGGGAGTTGGCGGGGAGCTGTTTTTT
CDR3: CASSRRLGQGVGGELFF

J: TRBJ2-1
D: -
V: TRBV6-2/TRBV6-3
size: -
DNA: TGTGCCAGCAGTTACGGACTGAGCTCCTACAATGAGCAGTTCTTC
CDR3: CASSYGLSSYNEQFF

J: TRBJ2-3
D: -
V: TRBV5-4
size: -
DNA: TGTGCCAGCAGCGCACAGGGTTCCACAGATACGCAGTATTTT
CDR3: CASSAQGSTDTQYF

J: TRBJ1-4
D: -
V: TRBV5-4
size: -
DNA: TGTGCCAGCAGCCGGACAGCGGATAATGAAAAACTGTTTTTT
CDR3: CASSRTADNEKLFF

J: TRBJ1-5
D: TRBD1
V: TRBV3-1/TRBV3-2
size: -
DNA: TGTGCCAGCAGCCAAGCAGGGGGCGAGCTAGGCAATCAGCCCCAGCATTTT
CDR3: CASSQAGGELGNQPQHF

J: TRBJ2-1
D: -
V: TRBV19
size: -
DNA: TGTGCCAGTAGTATGCAGGGGAGGGTCAACGAGCAGTTCTTC
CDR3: CASSMQGRVNEQFF